This T cell receptor beta chain was identified in a study of CD8+ T cells in alopecia areata. In the study overall: At a dose of 5 to 10 mg twice daily, oral tofacitinib was given to treated patients. Study-wide points: Clonality exceeded that of normal scalp in lesional scalp, most notably in alopecia totalis/universalis. Compared with mice, patients displayed less clear TCR sharing, possibly for HLA-related reasons.

Obtained from alopecia areata patients were lesional scalp punch biopsies along with peripheral blood. Germline CDR1 is SGHRS and CDR2 is YFSETQ. The ends were cut back, 4 bases at V and 3 bases at J, with 13 bases in the middle. The CDR3 runs to 14 residues. As the sequencing template, cDNA was produced by extracting RNA and reverse transcribing it. The assay was immunoSEQ multiplex PCR, and TCRdb's table has in-frame clones only and misses some. The sample holds 90,000 to 100,000 clones, 41% seen once. The table lists this clone with a few counts. What it binds is not known. Sequencing used CD4+ T cells sorted from blood. The genes are TRBV5-1 and TRBJ2-5, with D perhaps matching TRBD2 (5 bases). This receptor was identified in a human donor with alopecia areata. The CDR3 region is CASSREGSKETQYF. Written as DNA, the CDR3 is TGCGCCAGCAGCCGCGAGGGATCGAAAGAGACCCAGTACTTC.